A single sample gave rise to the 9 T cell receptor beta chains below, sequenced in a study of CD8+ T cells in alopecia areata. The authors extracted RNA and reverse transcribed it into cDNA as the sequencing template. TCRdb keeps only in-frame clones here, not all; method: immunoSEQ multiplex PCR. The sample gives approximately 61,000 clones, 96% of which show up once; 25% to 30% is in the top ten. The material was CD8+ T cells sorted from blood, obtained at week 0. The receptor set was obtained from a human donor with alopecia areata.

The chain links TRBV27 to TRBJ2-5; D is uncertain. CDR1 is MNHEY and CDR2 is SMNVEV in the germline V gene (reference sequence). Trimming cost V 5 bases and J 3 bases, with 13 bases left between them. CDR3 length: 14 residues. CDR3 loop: CASSAPGFEETQYF. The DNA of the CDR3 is TGTGCCAGCAGTGCACCGGGTTTCGAAGAGACCCAGTACTTC.

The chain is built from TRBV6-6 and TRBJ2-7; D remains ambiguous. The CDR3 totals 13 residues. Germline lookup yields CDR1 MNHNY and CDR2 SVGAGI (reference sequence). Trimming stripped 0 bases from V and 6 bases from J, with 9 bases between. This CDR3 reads CASSYSLVGEQYF. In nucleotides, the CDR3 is TGTGCCAGCAGTTACTCGTTGGTAGGCGAGCAGTACTTC.

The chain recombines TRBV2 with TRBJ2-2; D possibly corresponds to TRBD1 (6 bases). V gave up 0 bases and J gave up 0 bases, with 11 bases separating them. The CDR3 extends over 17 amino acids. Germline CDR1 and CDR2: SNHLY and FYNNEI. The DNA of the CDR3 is TGTGCCAGCAGTGAAGCGGGGGCCTTATCGAACACCGGGGAGCTGTTTTTT. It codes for CASSEAGALSNTGELFF.

The CDR3: CASTPRSAYEQYF. DNA of the CDR3: TGTGCCAGCACCCCGAGGTCGGCCTACGAGCAGTACTTC. The chain links TRBV2 to TRBJ2-7, with no clear D. The germline gives CDR1 SNHLY, CDR2 FYNNEI. Trimming removed 7 bases from V and 2 bases from J, with 12 bases in between. The CDR3 contains 13 residues.

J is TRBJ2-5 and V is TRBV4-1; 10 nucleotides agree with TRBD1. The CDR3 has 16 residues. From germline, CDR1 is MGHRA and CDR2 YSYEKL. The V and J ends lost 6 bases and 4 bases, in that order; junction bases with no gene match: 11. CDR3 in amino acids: CASRSGQGLFGETQYF. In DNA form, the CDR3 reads TGCGCCAGCAGGTCGGGACAGGGGTTGTTCGGAGAGACCCAGTACTTC.

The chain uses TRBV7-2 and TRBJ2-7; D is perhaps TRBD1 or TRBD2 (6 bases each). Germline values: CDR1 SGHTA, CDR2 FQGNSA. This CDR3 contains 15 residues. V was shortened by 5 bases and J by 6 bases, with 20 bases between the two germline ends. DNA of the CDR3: TGTGCCAGCAGCCCGGGGGCGGGCAGGGTGGCCGAGCAGTACTTC. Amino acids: CASSPGAGRVAEQYF.

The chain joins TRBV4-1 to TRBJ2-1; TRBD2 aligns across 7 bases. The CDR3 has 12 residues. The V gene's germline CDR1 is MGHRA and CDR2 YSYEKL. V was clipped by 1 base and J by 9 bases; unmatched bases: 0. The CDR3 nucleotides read TGCGCCAGCAGCCAAGGGGGGGGTGAGCAGTTCTTC. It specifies CASSQGGGEQFF.

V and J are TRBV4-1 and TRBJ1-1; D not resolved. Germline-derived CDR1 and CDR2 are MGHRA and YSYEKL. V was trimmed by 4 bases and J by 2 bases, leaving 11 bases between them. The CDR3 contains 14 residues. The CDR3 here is CASSLKILNTEAFF. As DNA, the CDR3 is TGCGCCAGCAGCCTGAAAATCCTTAACACTGAAGCTTTCTTT.

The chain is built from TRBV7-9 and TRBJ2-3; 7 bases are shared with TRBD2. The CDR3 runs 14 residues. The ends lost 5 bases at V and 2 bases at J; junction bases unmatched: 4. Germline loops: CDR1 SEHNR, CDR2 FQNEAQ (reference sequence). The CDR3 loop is CASSQAGLTDTQYF. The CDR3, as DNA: TGTGCCAGCAGCCAAGCGGGGCTCACAGATACGCAGTATTTT.